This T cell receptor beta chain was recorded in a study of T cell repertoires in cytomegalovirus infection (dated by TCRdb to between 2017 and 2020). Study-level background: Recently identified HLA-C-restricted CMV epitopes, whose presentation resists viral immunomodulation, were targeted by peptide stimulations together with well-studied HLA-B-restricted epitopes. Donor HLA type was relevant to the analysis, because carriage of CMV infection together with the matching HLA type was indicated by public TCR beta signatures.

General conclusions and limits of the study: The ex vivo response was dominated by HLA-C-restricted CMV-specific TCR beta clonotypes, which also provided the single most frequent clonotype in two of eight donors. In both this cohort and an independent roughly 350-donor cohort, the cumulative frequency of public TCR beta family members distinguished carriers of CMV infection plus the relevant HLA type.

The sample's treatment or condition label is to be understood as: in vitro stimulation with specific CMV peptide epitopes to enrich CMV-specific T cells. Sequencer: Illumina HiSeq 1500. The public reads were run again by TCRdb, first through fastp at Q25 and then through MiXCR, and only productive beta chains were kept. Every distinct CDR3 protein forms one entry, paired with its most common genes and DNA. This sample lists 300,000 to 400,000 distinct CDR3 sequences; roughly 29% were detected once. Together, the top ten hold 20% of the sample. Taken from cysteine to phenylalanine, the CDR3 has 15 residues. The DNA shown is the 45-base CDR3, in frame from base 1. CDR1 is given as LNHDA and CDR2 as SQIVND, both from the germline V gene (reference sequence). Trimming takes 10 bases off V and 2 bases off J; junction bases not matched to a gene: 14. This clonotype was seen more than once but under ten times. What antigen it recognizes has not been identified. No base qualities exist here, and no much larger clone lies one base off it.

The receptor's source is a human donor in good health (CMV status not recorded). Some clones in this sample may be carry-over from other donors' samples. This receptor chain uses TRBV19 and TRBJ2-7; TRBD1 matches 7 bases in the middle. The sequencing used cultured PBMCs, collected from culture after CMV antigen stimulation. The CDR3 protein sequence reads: CATTIATGPPYEQYF. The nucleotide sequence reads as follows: TGTGCCACTACAATTGCGACAGGGCCACCCTACGAGCAGTACTTC.